These 2 T cell receptor beta chains were all obtained from the same sample, sequenced in a study of blood T cell repertoires in COVID-19. Using immunoSEQ multiplex PCR, the repertoire was profiled, and TCRdb retains in-frame clones only, with some absent. The sample carries approximately 450,000 clones, roughly nine tenths recorded once. The specimen was PBMCs or T cells enriched from blood (not recorded which). The receptors derive from a woman aged 18-35 years with acute COVID-19.

The V and J genes are TRBV5-1 and TRBJ2-5; 12 nucleotides align to TRBD2. Trimming cost V 2 bases and J 1 base; bases outside gene matches: 9. This CDR3 contains 18 residues. The germline gives CDR1 SGHRS, CDR2 YFSETQ. The CDR3 region has the DNA TGCGCCAGCAGCTTTTACAAATCGACTAGCGGGGGCCAAGAGACCCAGTACTTC. Translation gives CASSFYKSTSGGQETQYF.

The genes are TRBV9 and TRBJ1-4; D is unresolved. Trimming cost V 4 bases and J 5 bases, with 15 bases left between them. Germline V gene lookup returns CDR1 SGDLS and CDR2 YYNGEE. The length of the CDR3 is 15 residues. CDR3 protein: CASSTSTVANEKLFF. The CDR3 DNA reads TGTGCCAGCAGCACTTCCACAGTTGCGAATGAAAAACTGTTTTTT.